Listed here is a single TCR beta chain. The entry originates in a study of T cells in localized non-small cell lung cancer. TCRdb's copy holds only in-frame clones and misses some; the assay was immunoSEQ multiplex PCR. The sample yields tens of thousands of clones, about four fifths seen once. The germline V gene has CDR1 LGHNA and CDR2 YNFKEQ. The CDR3 sequence is 12 residues long. The clonotype was recovered from a man between 40 and 69 years old with stage I lung adenocarcinoma. The material was peripheral blood, obtained before any cancer treatment. J is TRBJ2-5 and V is TRBV4-2; D gene unclear. TRBJ2-7 explains the end of the DNA better; the J call may be wrong. The CDR3 nucleotides read TGTGCCAGCAGCCGCCCGAACTACGAGCAGTACTTC. The encoded protein is CASSRPNYEQYF.